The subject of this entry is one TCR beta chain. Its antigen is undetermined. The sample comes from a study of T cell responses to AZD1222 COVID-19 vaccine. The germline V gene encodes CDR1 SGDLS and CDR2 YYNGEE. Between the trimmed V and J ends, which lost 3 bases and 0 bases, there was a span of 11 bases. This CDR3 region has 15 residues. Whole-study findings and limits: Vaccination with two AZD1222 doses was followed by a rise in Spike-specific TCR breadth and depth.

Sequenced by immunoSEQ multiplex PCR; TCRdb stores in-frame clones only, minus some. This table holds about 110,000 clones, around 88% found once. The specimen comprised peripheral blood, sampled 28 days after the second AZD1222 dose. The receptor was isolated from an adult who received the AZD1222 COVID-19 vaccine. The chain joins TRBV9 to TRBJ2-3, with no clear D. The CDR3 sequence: CASSDHSSSTDTQYF. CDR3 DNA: TGTGCCAGCAGCGACCACAGCTCTAGCACAGATACGCAGTATTTT.